A single sample is the source of the 8 T cell receptor beta chains below, sequenced in a study of response to subunit inactivated influenza vaccine. TCRdb redid the calling of the RT-PCR reads with MiXCR, one entry per CDR3 protein. The sample has 600,000 to 850,000 distinct CDR3 sequences; about 14% are singletons. The sample in question was PBMCs from blood, obtained less than 15 days before vaccination. Receptors originate from a man aged 50-59 years who received an inactivated influenza vaccine.

This clonotype was seen ten or more times. This chain links TRBV7-8 with TRBJ1-3, with a tentative D call TRBD1 (6 bases). CDR1 and CDR2 (germline): SGHVS, FQNEAQ. V gave up 1 base and J gave up 3 bases, with 13 bases separating them. The CDR3 consists of 16 residues. This CDR3 is CASSLVPGAYGNTIYF. CDR3 coding DNA: TGTGCCAGCAGCTTAGTTCCGGGGGCGTATGGAAACACCATATATTTT.

This clonotype was counted between two and nine times. CDR3 DNA: TGTGCCTGGAGTGGGTACTCTGGGGCCAACGTCCTGACTTTC. The encoded protein is CAWSGYSGANVLTF. This chain uses TRBV30 with TRBJ2-6, with unresolved D. This CDR3 region has 14 residues. Germline lookup yields CDR1 GTSNPN and CDR2 SVGIG (reference sequence). Trimming left V 1 base short and J 0 bases short, with 4 bases between. The full variable domain, in which reference TRBV30 and TRBJ2-6 provide the parts outside the CDR3, is SQTIHQWPATLVQPVGSPLSLECTVEGTSNPNLYWYRQAAGRGLQLLFYSVGIGQISSEVPQNLSASRPQDRQFILSSKKLLLSDSGFYLCAWSGYSGANVLTFGAGSRLTVL.

This clonotype was counted a few times. V and J are TRBV15 and TRBJ2-1; a weak D match, TRBD1 (6 bases). Germline CDR1 LNHNV, CDR2 YYDKDF (reference sequence). V was pared by 2 bases and J by 5 bases, with 16 bases between. This CDR3 spans 16 amino acids. The DNA of the CDR3 is TGTGCCACCAGCAGATCGCCGGGTCAGGGGAACAATGAGCAGTTCTTC. Protein product: CATSRSPGQGNNEQFF.

A few counts support this clonotype. The chain is built from TRBV12-3 or TRBV12-4 and TRBJ2-1; D not certain. The CDR3 totals 14 residues. Trimming took 5 bases from V and 0 from J, leaving 8 bases between them. The CDR3 is CASSRQYSYNEQFF. In nucleotides, the CDR3 is TGTGCCAGCAGTCGGCAGTACTCCTACAATGAGCAGTTCTTC.

This rearrangement joins TRBV6-1 to TRBJ1-5; D might be TRBD1 (5 bases). Germline V gene lookup returns CDR1 MNHNS and CDR2 SASEGT. This CDR3 region has 15 residues. Trimming cost V 4 bases and J 2 bases, with 12 bases left between them. CDR3 nucleotide sequence: TGTGCCAGCAGTGCGGGGGATCACGGCAATCAGCCCCAGCATTTT. Translated, it gives CASSAGDHGNQPQHF.

This chain uses TRBV4-3 with TRBJ2-4; the match to TRBD2 covers 10 bases. The ends lost 3 bases at V and 6 bases at J; junction bases unmatched: 5. The CDR3 has 15 residues. Germline loops: CDR1 LGHNA, CDR2 YSLEER. Here the CDR3 DNA reads TGCGCCAGCAGCCAGGTACTAGCGGGACGAAACATTCAGTACTTC. Protein product: CASSQVLAGRNIQYF.

The rearrangement joins TRBV12-3 or TRBV12-4 to TRBJ2-5; TRBD2 might be the D (5 bases). The CDR3 is 14 residues long. Trimming took 4 bases from V and 6 from J, leaving 15 bases between them. The CDR3 DNA sequence: TGTGCCAGCAGTTCGGACTCCCCCCGCAAGACCCAGTACTTC. It is translated as CASSSDSPRKTQYF.

V usage is TRBV7-9 and J usage is TRBJ2-1; possibly TRBD1 for D (5 bases). Per germline, CDR1 SEHNR and CDR2 FQNEAQ (reference sequence). This CDR3 contains 15 residues. Trimming shortened V by 7 bases and J by 0 bases, and 13 bases separated the two germline ends. CDR3 protein: CASTGQPSSYNEQFF. The CDR3 DNA follows: TGTGCCAGCACAGGACAACCGAGCTCCTACAATGAGCAGTTCTTC. Using reference TRBV7-9 and TRBJ2-1 for the parts outside the CDR3, the full variable domain is DTGVSQNPRHKITKRGQNVTFRCDPISEHNRLYWYRQTLGQGPEFLTYFQNEAQLEKSRLLSDRFSAERPKGSFSTLEIQRTEQGDSAMYLCASTGQPSSYNEQFFGPGTRLTVL.